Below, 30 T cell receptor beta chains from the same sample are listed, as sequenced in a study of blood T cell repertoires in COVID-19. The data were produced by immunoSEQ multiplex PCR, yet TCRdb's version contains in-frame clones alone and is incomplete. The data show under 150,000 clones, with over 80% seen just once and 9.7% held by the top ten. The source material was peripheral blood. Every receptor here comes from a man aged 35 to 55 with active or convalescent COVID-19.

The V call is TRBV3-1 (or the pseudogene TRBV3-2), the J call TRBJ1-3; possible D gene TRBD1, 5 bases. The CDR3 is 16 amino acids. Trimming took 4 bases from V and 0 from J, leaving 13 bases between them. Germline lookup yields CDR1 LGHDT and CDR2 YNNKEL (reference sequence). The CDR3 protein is CASSRAGGTSGNTIYF. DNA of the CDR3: TGTGCCAGCAGCCGCGCCGGGGGGACCTCTGGAAACACCATATATTTT.

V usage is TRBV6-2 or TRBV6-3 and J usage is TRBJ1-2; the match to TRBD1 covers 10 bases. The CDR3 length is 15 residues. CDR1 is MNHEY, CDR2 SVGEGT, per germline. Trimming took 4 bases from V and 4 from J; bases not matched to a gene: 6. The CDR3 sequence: CASSSPGQGVYGYTF. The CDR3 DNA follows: TGTGCCAGCAGTTCCCCCGGACAGGGGGTCTATGGCTACACCTTC.

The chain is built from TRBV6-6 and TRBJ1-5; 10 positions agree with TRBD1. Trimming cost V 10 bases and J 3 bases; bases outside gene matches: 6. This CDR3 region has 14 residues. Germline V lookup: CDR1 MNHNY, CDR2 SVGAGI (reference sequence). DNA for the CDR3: TGTGCCACCAAAGGACAGGGGGACAATCAGCCCCAGCATTTT. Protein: CATKGQGDNQPQHF.

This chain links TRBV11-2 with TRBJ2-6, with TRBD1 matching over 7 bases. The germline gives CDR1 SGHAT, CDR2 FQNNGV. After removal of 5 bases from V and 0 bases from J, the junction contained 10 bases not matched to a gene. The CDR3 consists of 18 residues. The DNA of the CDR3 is TGTGCCAGCAGCCATGGACAGGTTACCCTCTCTGGGGCCAACGTCCTGACTTTC. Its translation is CASSHGQVTLSGANVLTF.

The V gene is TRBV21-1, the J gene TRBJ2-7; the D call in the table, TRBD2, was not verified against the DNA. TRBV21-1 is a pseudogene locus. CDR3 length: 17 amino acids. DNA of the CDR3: TGTGCCAGCAGCCTAAGGGGCGGCGGGGGGAGACCCTACGAGCAGTACTTC. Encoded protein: CASSLRGGGGRPYEQYF.

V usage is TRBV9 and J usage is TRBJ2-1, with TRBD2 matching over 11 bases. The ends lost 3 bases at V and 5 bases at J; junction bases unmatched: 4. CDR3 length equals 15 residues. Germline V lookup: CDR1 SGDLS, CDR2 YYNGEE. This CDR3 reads CASSAGTSGNNEQFF. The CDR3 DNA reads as TGTGCCAGCAGCGCCGGGACTAGCGGCAACAATGAGCAGTTCTTC.

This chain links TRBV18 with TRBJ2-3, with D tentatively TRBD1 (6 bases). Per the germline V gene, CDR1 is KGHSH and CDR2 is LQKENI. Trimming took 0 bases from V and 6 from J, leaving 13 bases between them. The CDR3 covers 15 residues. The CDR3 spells CASSPPSNRADTQYF. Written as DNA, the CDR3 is TGTGCCAGCTCACCACCGAGTAACAGGGCGGATACGCAGTATTTT.

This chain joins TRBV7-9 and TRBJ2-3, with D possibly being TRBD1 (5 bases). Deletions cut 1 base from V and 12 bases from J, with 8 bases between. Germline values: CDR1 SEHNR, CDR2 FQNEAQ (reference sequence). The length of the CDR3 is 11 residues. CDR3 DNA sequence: TGTGCCAGCAGCTTAGACCAGGGTCAGTATTTT. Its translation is CASSLDQGQYF.

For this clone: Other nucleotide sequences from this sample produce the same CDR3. The CDR3 DNA is TGTGCCAGCAGTTACGTCGGGGGCACTGAAGCTTTCTTT. It specifies CASSYVGGTEAFF. The chain joins TRBV6-5 to TRBJ1-1; weak D call: TRBD1 (5 bases). The CDR3 is 13 amino acids. V was pared by 2 bases and J by 4 bases, with 8 bases between. In germline, CDR1 is MNHEY, CDR2 SVGAGI.

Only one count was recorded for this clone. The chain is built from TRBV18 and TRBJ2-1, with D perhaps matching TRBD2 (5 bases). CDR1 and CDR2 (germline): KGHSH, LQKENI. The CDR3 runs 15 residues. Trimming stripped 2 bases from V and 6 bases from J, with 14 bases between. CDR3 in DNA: TGTGCCAGCTCACCAGAGGAACTGCGGGCCAATGAGCAGTTCTTC. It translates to CASSPEELRANEQFF.

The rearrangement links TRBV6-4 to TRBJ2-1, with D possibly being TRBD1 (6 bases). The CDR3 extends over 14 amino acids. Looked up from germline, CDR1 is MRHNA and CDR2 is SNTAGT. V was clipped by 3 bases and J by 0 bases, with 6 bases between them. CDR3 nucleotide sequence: TGTGCCAGCAGTGAGGACAGCTCCTACAATGAGCAGTTCTTC. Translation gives CASSEDSSYNEQFF.

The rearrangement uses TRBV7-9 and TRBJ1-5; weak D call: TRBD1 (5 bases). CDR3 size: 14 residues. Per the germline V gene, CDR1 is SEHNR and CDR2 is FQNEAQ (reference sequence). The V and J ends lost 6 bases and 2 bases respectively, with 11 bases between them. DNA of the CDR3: TGTGCCAGCAGTCCCAGGGATGGCAATCAGCCCCAGCATTTT. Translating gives CASSPRDGNQPQHF.

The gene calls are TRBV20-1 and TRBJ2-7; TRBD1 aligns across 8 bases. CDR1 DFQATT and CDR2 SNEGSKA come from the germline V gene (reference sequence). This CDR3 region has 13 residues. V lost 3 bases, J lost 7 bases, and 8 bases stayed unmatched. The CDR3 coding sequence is TGCAGTGCTAGTGGTCAGGGGGCTCGGGAGCAGTACTTC. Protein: CSASGQGAREQYF.

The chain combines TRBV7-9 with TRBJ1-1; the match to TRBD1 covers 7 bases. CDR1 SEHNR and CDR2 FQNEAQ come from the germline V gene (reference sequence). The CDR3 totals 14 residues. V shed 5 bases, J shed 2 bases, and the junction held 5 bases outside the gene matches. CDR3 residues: CASSLWDSNTEAFF. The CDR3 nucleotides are TGTGCCAGCAGCCTATGGGACAGCAACACTGAAGCTTTCTTT. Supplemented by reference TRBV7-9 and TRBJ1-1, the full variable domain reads DTGVSQNPRHKITKRGQNVTFRCDPISEHNRLYWYRQTLGQGPEFLTYFQNEAQLEKSRLLSDRFSAERPKGSFSTLEIQRTEQGDSAMYLCASSLWDSNTEAFFGQGTRLTVV.

CDR3 DNA sequence: TGTGCCAGCAGCGCCGAGGAGGGACAGGGGAGAACTGAAGCTTTCTTT. Encoded protein: CASSAEEGQGRTEAFF. The chain joins TRBV9 to TRBJ1-1, with 10 bases identical to TRBD1. This CDR3 is built from 16 residues. With 3 bases clipped from V and 5 bases from J, the junction kept 10 bases outside the gene matches. Germline assignment: CDR1 SGDLS and CDR2 YYNGEE.

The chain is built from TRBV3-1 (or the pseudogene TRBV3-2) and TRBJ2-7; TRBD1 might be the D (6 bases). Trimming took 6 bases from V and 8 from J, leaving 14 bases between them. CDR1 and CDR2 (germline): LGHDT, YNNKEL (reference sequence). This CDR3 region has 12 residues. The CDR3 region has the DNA TGTGCCAGCAGTAACAGGGTCGGAAAGCAGTACTTC. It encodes CASSNRVGKQYF.

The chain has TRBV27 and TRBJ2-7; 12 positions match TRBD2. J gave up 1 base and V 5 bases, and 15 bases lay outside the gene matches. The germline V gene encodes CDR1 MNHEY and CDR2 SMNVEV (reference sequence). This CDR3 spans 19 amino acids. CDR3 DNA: TGTGCCAGCAGTATCTTCCTCCGAAAGACTAGCGGGGGATCCTACGAGCAGTACTTC. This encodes CASSIFLRKTSGGSYEQYF.

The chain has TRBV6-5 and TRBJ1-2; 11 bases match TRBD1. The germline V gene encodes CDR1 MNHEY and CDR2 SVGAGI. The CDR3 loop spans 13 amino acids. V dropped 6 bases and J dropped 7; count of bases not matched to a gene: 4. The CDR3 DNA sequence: TGTGCCAGCAGCGGACAGGGGGCTGGTGGCTACACCTTC. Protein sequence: CASSGQGAGGYTF.

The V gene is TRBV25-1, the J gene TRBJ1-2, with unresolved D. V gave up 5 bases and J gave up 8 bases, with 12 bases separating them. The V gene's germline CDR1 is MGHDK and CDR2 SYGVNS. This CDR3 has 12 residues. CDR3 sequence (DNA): TGTGCCAGCAGTTCAGACACTTGGGGCTACACCTTC. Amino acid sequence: CASSSDTWGYTF.

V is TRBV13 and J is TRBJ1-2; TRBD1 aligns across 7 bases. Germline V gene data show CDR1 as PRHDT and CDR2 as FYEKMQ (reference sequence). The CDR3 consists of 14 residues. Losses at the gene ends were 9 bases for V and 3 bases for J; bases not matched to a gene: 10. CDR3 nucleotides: TGTGCCAGTAGGACAGGCGTAACCGACTATGGCTACACCTTC. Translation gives CASRTGVTDYGYTF.

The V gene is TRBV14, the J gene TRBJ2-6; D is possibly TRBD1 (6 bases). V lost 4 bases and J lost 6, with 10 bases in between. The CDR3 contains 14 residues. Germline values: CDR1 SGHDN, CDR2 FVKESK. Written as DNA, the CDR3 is TGTGCCAGCAGCCCCGGGACATTGGCCAACGTCCTGACTTTC. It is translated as CASSPGTLANVLTF.

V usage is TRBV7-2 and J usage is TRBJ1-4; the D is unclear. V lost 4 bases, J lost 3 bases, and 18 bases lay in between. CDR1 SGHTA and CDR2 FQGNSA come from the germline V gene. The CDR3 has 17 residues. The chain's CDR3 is CASSSPRGSDSNEKLFF. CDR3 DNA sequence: TGTGCCAGCAGCTCACCCCGCGGGTCAGATTCTAATGAAAAACTGTTTTTT.

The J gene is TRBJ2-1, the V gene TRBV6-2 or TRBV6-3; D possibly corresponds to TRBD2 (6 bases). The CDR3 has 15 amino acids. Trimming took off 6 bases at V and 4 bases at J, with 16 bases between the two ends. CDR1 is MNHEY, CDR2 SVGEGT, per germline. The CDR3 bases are TGTGCCAGCAGCGCCGACGGGACTGCGTACAATGAGCAGTTCTTC. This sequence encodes CASSADGTAYNEQFF.

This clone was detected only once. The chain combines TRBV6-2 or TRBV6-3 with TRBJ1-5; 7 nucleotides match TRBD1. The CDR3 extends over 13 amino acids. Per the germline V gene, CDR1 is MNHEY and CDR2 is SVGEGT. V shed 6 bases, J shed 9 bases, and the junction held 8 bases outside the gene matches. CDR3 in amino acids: CASSRDSLGPQHF. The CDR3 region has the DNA TGTGCCAGCAGCCGGGACAGCTTGGGGCCCCAGCATTTT.

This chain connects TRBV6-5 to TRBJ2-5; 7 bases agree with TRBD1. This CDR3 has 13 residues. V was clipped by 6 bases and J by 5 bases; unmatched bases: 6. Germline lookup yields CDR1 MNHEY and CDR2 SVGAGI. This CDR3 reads CASSVTGVETQYF. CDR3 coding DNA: TGTGCCAGCAGCGTTACAGGGGTGGAGACCCAGTACTTC.

The DNA for the CDR3 is TGTGCCAGCAGTGAAAAAACAGGGAGCTCCTACAATGAGCAGTTCTTC. Amino acids: CASSEKTGSSYNEQFF. This chain links TRBV2 with TRBJ2-1; D perhaps matches TRBD1 (6 bases). CDR1 and CDR2 (germline): SNHLY, FYNNEI. CDR3 size: 16 residues. V gave up 2 bases and J gave up 0 bases, with 11 bases separating them.

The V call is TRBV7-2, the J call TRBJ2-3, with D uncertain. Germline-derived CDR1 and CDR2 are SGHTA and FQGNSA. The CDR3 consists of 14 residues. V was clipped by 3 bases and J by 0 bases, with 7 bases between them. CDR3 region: CASSFSLSTDTQYF. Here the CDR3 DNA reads TGTGCCAGCAGCTTCTCCCTCAGCACAGATACGCAGTATTTT.

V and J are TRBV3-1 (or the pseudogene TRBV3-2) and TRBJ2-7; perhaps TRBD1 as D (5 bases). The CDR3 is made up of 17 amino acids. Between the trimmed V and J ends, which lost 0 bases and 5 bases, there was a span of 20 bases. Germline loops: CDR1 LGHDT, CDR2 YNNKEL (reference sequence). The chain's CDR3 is CASSQDQLAGHRNEQYF. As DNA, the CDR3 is TGTGCCAGCAGCCAAGATCAACTGGCAGGGCACCGGAACGAGCAGTACTTC.

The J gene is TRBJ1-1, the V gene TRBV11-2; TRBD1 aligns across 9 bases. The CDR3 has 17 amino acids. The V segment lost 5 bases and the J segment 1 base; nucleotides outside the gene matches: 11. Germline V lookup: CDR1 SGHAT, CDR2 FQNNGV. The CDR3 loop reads CASSPQTGGTGNTEAFF. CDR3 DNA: TGTGCCAGCAGCCCGCAGACAGGGGGGACCGGGAACACTGAAGCTTTCTTT. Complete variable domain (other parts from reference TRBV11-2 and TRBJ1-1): EAGVAQSPRYKIIEKRQSVAFWCNPISGHATLYWYQQILGQGPKLLIQFQNNGVVDDSQLPKDRFSAERLKGVDSTLKIQPAKLEDSAVYLCASSPQTGGTGNTEAFFGQGTRLTVV.

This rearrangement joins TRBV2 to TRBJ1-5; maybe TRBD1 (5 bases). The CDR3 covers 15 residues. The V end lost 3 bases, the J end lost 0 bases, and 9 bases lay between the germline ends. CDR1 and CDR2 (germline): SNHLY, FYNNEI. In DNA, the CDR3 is TGTGCCAGCAGTGAGACGGACATTAGCAATCAGCCCCAGCATTTT. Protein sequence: CASSETDISNQPQHF.